This T cell receptor beta chain was sequenced during a study of T cell responses to AZD1222 COVID-19 vaccine. Study-wide findings and caveats: Every sample of the repertoires postdated the peak T cell response. Recipients of AZD1222 seropositive at baseline numbered only 6 or 7. Spike-specific TCR breadth and depth were elevated following two AZD1222 doses.

The protocol was immunoSEQ multiplex PCR, while the TCRdb copy is restricted to in-frame clones and leaves out a portion. The table shows roughly 150,000 clones, with roughly 88% occurring only once. The CDR3 covers 15 residues. Per the germline V gene, CDR1 is LGHNA and CDR2 is YNFKEQ. With 3 bases removed from V and 10 bases from J, the gap between germline ends came to 19 bases. Investigators merged groups given second doses at roughly 4 or roughly 12 weeks. On this clone itself: Its antigen is as yet unknown.

V and J are TRBV4-2 and TRBJ2-1, with D perhaps matching TRBD2 (5 bases). This sequence was found in an adult who received the AZD1222 COVID-19 vaccine. Material: peripheral blood, obtained 28 days after the second AZD1222 dose. CDR3 sequence: CASSQGSGAVSEQFF. CDR3 sequence (DNA): TGTGCCAGCAGCCAGGGCAGCGGAGCCGTAAGCGAGCAGTTCTTC.